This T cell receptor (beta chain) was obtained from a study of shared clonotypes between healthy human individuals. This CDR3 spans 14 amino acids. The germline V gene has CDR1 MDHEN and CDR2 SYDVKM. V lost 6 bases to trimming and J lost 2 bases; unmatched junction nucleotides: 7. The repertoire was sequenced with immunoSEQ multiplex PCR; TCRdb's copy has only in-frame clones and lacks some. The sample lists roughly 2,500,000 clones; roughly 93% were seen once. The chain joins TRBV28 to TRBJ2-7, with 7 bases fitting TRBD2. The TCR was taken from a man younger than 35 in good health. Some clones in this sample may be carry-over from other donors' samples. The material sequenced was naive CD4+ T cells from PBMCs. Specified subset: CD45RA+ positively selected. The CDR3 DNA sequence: TGTGCCAGCAGCCTGGGAGGGAACCCCTACGAGCAGTACTTC. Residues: CASSLGGNPYEQYF.